The present T cell receptor beta chain was sequenced within a study of OX40 agonist ivuxolimab in advanced cancers. Broadly, across the study: Ivuxolimab was an agonistic, fully human IgG2 monoclonal antibody directed against OX40 (CD134), a costimulatory receptor. Intravenous ivuxolimab was administered to patients every 2 weeks at six dose levels: 0.01, 0.1, 0.3, 1.5, 3 and 10 mg/kg. Of the approximately 50 dose-escalation patients, hepatocellular carcinoma was present in approximately 20, melanoma in roughly 15, renal cell carcinoma in 9 and head and neck cancer in 9. In the dose-escalation cohort, over 65% of patients were male, and the mean age was approximately 60 years, with a range of about 20 to 90. Prior anti-PD-1, anti-PD-L1 or anti-CTLA-4 therapy was permitted, and checkpoint inhibitors had been received by about 37% of dose-escalation patients. Partial responses occurred in three dose-escalation patients, of whom one had hepatocellular carcinoma and two had cutaneous melanoma. The point of sequencing TCRbeta in the periphery was to test whether ivuxolimab changed TCR sequence diversity and drove clonal T-cell expansion. The paper describes the monotherapy dose-escalation part (N ≈ 51 patients) of the phase I trial of ivuxolimab.

Genomic DNA was extracted from sorted cells for sequencing of the TCRbeta CDR3 region. The immunoSEQ Assay was used to sequence the TCRbeta CDR3 regions. TCRdb took this table from immuneACCESS and kept in-frame rearrangements with V and J called. Such tables lack part of the clones; where checked against another copy, unresolved V genes explain under half of the gap, and the rest is unexplained. Present in this sample are around 62,000 clones, roughly 87% of which were seen just once. The ten largest clones add up to 5.5% of the sample. The trial excluded patients who had a history of autoimmune disease or were on systemic immunosuppression. Peripheral blood for TCR sequencing was drawn from every dose cohort at baseline, at cycle 4 day 1 and at cycle 7 day 1. The samples were drawn from a first-in-human, open-label, multicenter phase I dose-escalation trial of ivuxolimab. Adults with locally advanced or metastatic melanoma, renal cell carcinoma, hepatocellular carcinoma or head and neck squamous cell carcinoma were enrolled in the trial. CD4+ and CD8+ T cells were sorted separately from peripheral blood before TCR sequencing.

The CDR3 measures 16 amino acids from cysteine to phenylalanine. Just CDR3 DNA is preserved here, 48 bases in frame from base 1. What the research found in general, with its limitations: In the 0.1-3.0 mg/kg groups, partial responders were among the patients with the lowest normalized peripheral clonal expansion, particularly in CD8+ T cells. After ivuxolimab, more expanded clones were found on average in CD8+ T cells than in CD4+ T cells. Antigen specificity was not determined for the clonally expanded peripheral T cells. Low levels of normalized T-cell clonal expansion were also seen in some nonresponding patients. At doses of 0.1 to 3.0 mg/kg, clonal expansion of both CD4+ and CD8+ T cells in blood was seen between baseline and week 6.

In the case of this clone: The specificity of this receptor is unknown. Base qualities are not provided; no much larger clone lies one nucleotide away.

The clonotype originates from an adult with an advanced solid tumor such as melanoma, head and neck, liver or kidney cancer. The sequences come from CD4+ or CD8+ T cells sorted from blood, collected in a trial of the OX40 agonist ivuxolimab. The sequence is built from TRBV21-1 and TRBJ1-5; no check of the table's D call, TRBD1, against the DNA was made. TRBV21-1 is classified as a pseudogene. The bases are TGTGCCAGCAGCAAAGGCGGGCAGGGACAAGGGCAGCCCCAGCATTTT. This codes for CASSKGGQGQGQPQHF.